This is a list of T cell receptor beta chains from one sample in a study of ipilimumab plus nivolumab after autologous stem cell transplantation. Only in-frame clones appear in the TCRdb table, and some are missing; sequencing was by immunoSEQ multiplex PCR. The table shows 6,300 or so clones, with approximately 92% occurring only once. Sequenced material: PBMCs, taken in a trial of ipilimumab plus nivolumab as post-transplant consolidation. The receptor source for this set is a female donor with multiple myeloma. Each CDR3 is given with its conserved first and last residue. D genes are given only for firm matches. Not every row has a clone size; where given, it reads once, few, many or a size class.

d_gene: TRBD2
j_gene: TRBJ2-7
abundance: -
v_gene: TRBV5-1
len: 14
CDR3nt: TGCGCCAGCAGCTTCGAGGGAGGGCCTGGGGAGCAGTACTTC
CDR3aa: CASSFEGGPGEQYF

d_gene: -
j_gene: TRBJ1-2
abundance: -
v_gene: TRBV10-3
len: 13
CDR3nt: TGTGCCATCAGTGAGGACGGATTCTATGGCTACACCTTC
CDR3aa: CAISEDGFYGYTF

d_gene: -
j_gene: TRBJ2-3
abundance: -
v_gene: TRBV5-8
len: 18
CDR3nt: TGTGCCAGCAACTTACCCTACAGAGCCCTATCTAGCACAGATACGCAGTATTTT
CDR3aa: CASNLPYRALSSTDTQYF

d_gene: -
j_gene: TRBJ2-2
abundance: -
v_gene: TRBV7-2
len: 12
CDR3nt: TGTGCCAGCAGCGCCCTGCTCGGGGAGCTGTTTTTT
CDR3aa: CASSALLGELFF

d_gene: TRBD1
j_gene: TRBJ2-1
abundance: -
v_gene: TRBV19
len: 15
CDR3nt: TGTGCCAGTAGTCCCCGCTCAGACAGGGTCGATGAGCAGTTCTTC
CDR3aa: CASSPRSDRVDEQFF

d_gene: -
j_gene: TRBJ1-2
abundance: -
v_gene: TRBV5-1
len: 13
CDR3nt: TGCGCCAGCAGCTTGGTCTCTAACTATGGCTACACCTTC
CDR3aa: CASSLVSNYGYTF

d_gene: -
j_gene: TRBJ1-5
abundance: -
v_gene: TRBV28
len: 18
CDR3nt: TGTGCCAGCAGTCCCCCCGGAGGGGTTGGGGGATCCAATCAGCCCCAGCATTTT
CDR3aa: CASSPPGGVGGSNQPQHF

d_gene: TRBD2
j_gene: TRBJ2-3
abundance: -
v_gene: TRBV10-3
len: 15
CDR3nt: TGTGCCATCAGTGCCGTAGTGCGGGAGGGGGATACGCAGTATTTT
CDR3aa: CAISAVVREGDTQYF

d_gene: -
j_gene: TRBJ1-5
abundance: -
v_gene: TRBV7-8
len: 15
CDR3nt: TGTGCCAGCAACCCGATCGGCGGCGTCAATCAGCCCCAGCATTTT
CDR3aa: CASNPIGGVNQPQHF

d_gene: -
j_gene: TRBJ2-2
abundance: -
v_gene: TRBV28
len: 14
CDR3nt: TGTGCCAGCAGTCCATTGGGACCACAGGGGGAGCTGTTTTTT
CDR3aa: CASSPLGPQGELFF

d_gene: TRBD1
j_gene: TRBJ1-5
abundance: -
v_gene: TRBV27
len: 18
CDR3nt: TGTGCCAGCAGCCCGGGACAGGGGGCCGGGAGGCGCAATCAGCCCCAGCATTTT
CDR3aa: CASSPGQGAGRRNQPQHF

d_gene: TRBD2
j_gene: TRBJ2-5
abundance: -
v_gene: TRBV19
len: 16
CDR3nt: TGTGCCAGTAGTTACGGCCTAGCGGGCTTCCAAGAGACCCAGTACTTC
CDR3aa: CASSYGLAGFQETQYF

d_gene: -
j_gene: TRBJ1-1
abundance: -
v_gene: TRBV12-2
len: 16
CDR3nt: TGTGCAAGTCGCTTCGGGCAGCCACAGCCAGACACTGAAGCTTTCTTT
CDR3aa: CASRFGQPQPDTEAFF

d_gene: TRBD2
j_gene: TRBJ2-1
abundance: -
v_gene: TRBV5-1
len: 15
CDR3nt: TGCGCCAGCAGCTTGGTGGTAGCGGGAGGGCAAGAGCAGTTCTTC
CDR3aa: CASSLVVAGGQEQFF

d_gene: -
j_gene: TRBJ2-3
abundance: -
v_gene: TRBV15
len: 14
CDR3nt: TGTGCCACCAGCAGAGGCCTAGAAACAGATACGCAGTATTTT
CDR3aa: CATSRGLETDTQYF

d_gene: -
j_gene: TRBJ2-7
abundance: -
v_gene: TRBV7-9
len: 13
CDR3nt: TGTGCCTGGCGATGGGAAAGCTCCTACGAGCAGTACTTC
CDR3aa: CAWRWESSYEQYF

d_gene: -
j_gene: TRBJ2-5
abundance: -
v_gene: TRBV2
len: 14
CDR3nt: TGTGCCAGCAACCTTCGCAGCGGACAAGAGACCCAGTACTTC
CDR3aa: CASNLRSGQETQYF

d_gene: -
j_gene: TRBJ2-7
abundance: once
v_gene: TRBV6-5
len: 15
CDR3nt: TGTGCCAGCAGTTACTCGAGGTTAACTTCCGACGAGCAGTACTTC
CDR3aa: CASSYSRLTSDEQYF

d_gene: TRBD2
j_gene: TRBJ2-7
abundance: -
v_gene: TRBV7-3
len: 13
CDR3nt: TGTGCCAGCAGCCGGACTAGCGTGGGCGAGCAGTACTTC
CDR3aa: CASSRTSVGEQYF